These T cell receptor beta chains were read from a single sample in a study of blood T cell repertoires in COVID-19. Some clones are missing from TCRdb's copy, which holds only in-frame ones; the method was immunoSEQ multiplex PCR. The repertoire holds about 230,000 clones, with about nine tenths as singletons. Sample: PBMCs or T cells enriched from blood (not recorded which). Every receptor here comes from a woman under 40 with acute COVID-19. The conserved cysteine and the conserved F or W are not part of the CDR3 here. D genes are given only for firm matches.

>TRBJ1-2|TRBV30|.
AWSNQIPYGYT
>TRBJ1-2|TRBV7-2|.
ASSLDVGASYGYT
>TRBJ2-7|TRBV10-1|.
ASRPSSGYEQY
>TRBJ1-5|TRBV3-1/TRBV3-2|.
ATSSGEGNQPQH
>TRBJ1-3|TRBV9|.
ASSVDNGNTIY
>TRBJ2-7|TRBV6-5|TRBD2
ASNPSSGANYEQY
>TRBJ2-1|TRBV12-5|TRBD1
ASGLVQFSGGPYNEQF
>TRBJ1-4|TRBV19|TRBD1
ASNGQGLGKLF
>TRBJ2-7|TRBV9|.
ASSLDGYEQY
>TRBJ2-1|TRBV27|TRBD1
ASSQPDGTATEQF
>TRBJ1-1|TRBV6-5|.
ASSYSPTENTEAF
>TRBJ1-5|TRBV6-5|.
ATKLGGGGNQPQH
>TRBJ1-1|TRBV4-1|.
ASNRGGITEAF
>TRBJ1-6|TRBV7-9|.
ASSYNSQLNSPLH
>TRBJ2-4|TRBV10-3|TRBD2
AISESIGGGPPLAKNIQY
>TRBJ1-1|TRBV4-3|.
ASSQDRGVGNTEAF
>TRBJ1-1|TRBV7-9|TRBD1
ASSARTGGRTEAF
>TRBJ1-2|TRBV13|.
ASSLYNGYT
>TRBJ1-1|TRBV7-2|.
ASSLAIRSTEAF
>TRBJ2-6|TRBV6-2/TRBV6-3|.
ASSYSPGAGANVLT
>TRBJ2-7|TRBV15|.
ATSRDFGSRGYEQY
>TRBJ1-1|TRBV7-6|TRBD1
ASSRGTGGMNTEAF
>TRBJ1-1|TRBV11-2|TRBD1
ASSLEGGVGTEAF
>TRBJ2-2|TRBV30|.
AWSDVGGKNTGELF
>TRBJ2-1|TRBV7-3|TRBD2
ASSSPGLAGGNEQF
>TRBJ2-7|TRBV6-5|TRBD1
ASCRDRGSYEQY
>TRBJ1-5|TRBV5-6|TRBD1
ASSSQGEEQPQH
>TRBJ1-1|TRBV7-2|TRBD1
ASSFRTGVNTEAF
>TRBJ1-2|TRBV5-1|.
ASSLYRDYGYT